Presented here are 30 T cell receptor beta chains from one specimen sequenced in a study of blood T cell repertoires in COVID-19 (dated by TCRdb to 2020 to 2022). Library preparation employed the immunoSEQ multiplex PCR assay. This immuneACCESS table, as held by TCRdb, lists in-frame sequences with V and J called but not all clones. Of the missing ones, under half trace to an unresolved V gene in checked studies; the others have no known cause. The sample records about 210,000 clones, about 91% of which are singletons. Jointly, the top ten make up more than 4.5% of the sample. Source material: peripheral blood. All receptors derive from a woman aged 40 to 50 with acute or convalescent COVID-19.

The chain is built from TRBV7-2 and TRBJ1-2; D is uncertain. CDR3 size: 14 residues. V was clipped by 2 bases and J by 3 bases, with 10 bases between them. Germline CDR1 is SGHTA and CDR2 is FQGNSA. The CDR3, as DNA: TGTGCCAGCAGCTTAATGCCCACAGACTATGGCTACACCTTC. Translated, it gives CASSLMPTDYGYTF.

The rearrangement uses TRBV5-1 and TRBJ1-2; D call uncertain. The CDR3 is 14 amino acids. Trimming removed 0 bases from V and 2 bases from J, with 8 bases in between. Per the germline V gene, CDR1 is SGHRS and CDR2 is YFSETQ. The CDR3 region is CASSLEGVNYGYTF. The DNA of the CDR3 is TGCGCCAGCAGCTTGGAAGGAGTCAACTATGGCTACACCTTC. The whole variable domain, filled in from reference TRBV5-1 and TRBJ1-2, reads KAGVTQTPRYLIKTRGQQVTLSCSPISGHRSVSWYQQTPGQGLQFLFEYFSETQRNKGNFPGRFSGRQFSNSRSEMNVSTLELGDSALYLCASSLEGVNYGYTFGSGTRLTVV.

The V call is TRBV30, the J call TRBJ2-4; D is unclear. Germline CDR1 reads GTSNPN; CDR2 reads SVGIG (reference sequence). This CDR3 is 15 amino acids long. Trimming took off 0 bases at V and 2 bases at J, with 11 bases between the two ends. CDR3 region: CAWSVLTVTKNIQYF. The DNA of the CDR3 is TGTGCCTGGAGTGTGCTTACAGTAACCAAAAACATTCAGTACTTC.

The V and J genes are TRBV10-2 and TRBJ1-6, with a tentative D call TRBD1 (6 bases). Per the germline V gene, CDR1 is WSHSY and CDR2 is SAAADI. The CDR3 has 17 amino acids. Trimming cost V 3 bases and J 3 bases, with 15 bases left between them. The CDR3 sequence: CASSERGGMGYNSPLHF. The CDR3 nucleotides are TGCGCCAGCAGTGAAAGGGGGGGTATGGGCTATAATTCACCCCTCCACTTT.

The V call is TRBV5-6, the J call TRBJ1-1; D not resolved. The CDR3 is 12 amino acids. Trimming left V 4 bases short and J 0 bases short, with 4 bases between. In germline, CDR1 is SGHDT, CDR2 YYEEEE. The CDR3 region has the DNA TGTGCCAGCAGCCCATTGAACACTGAAGCTTTCTTT. This gives the protein CASSPLNTEAFF. The full variable domain, its missing parts supplied by reference TRBV5-6 and TRBJ1-1, is DAGVTQSPTHLIKTRGQQVTLRCSPKSGHDTVSWYQQALGQGPQFIFQYYEEEERQRGNFPDRFSGHQFPNYSSELNVNALLLGDSALYLCASSPLNTEAFFGQGTRLTVV.

The chain recombines TRBV7-2 with TRBJ2-1; 11 bases are a match to TRBD2. The CDR3 has 17 residues. The J segment lost 4 bases and the V segment lost 2 bases, leaving 7 bases of the junction unmatched. Germline loops: CDR1 SGHTA, CDR2 FQGNSA. CDR3 in DNA: TGTGCCAGCAGCTTAAGCTCAACTAGCGGGGGATACAATGAGCAGTTCTTC. Translated, it gives CASSLSSTSGGYNEQFF.

This clone was seen only once. This chain connects TRBV2 to TRBJ2-1; D call uncertain. V was clipped by 6 bases and J by 8 bases, with 11 bases between them. CDR1 is SNHLY and CDR2 is FYNNEI in the germline V gene. The CDR3 length is 12 residues. The CDR3 protein is CASRRIAHEQFF. The CDR3, as DNA: TGTGCCAGCAGGAGGATCGCACATGAGCAGTTCTTC. The variable domain in full, completed from reference TRBV2 and TRBJ2-1, reads EPEVTQTPSHQVTQMGQEVILRCVPISNHLYFYWYRQILGQKVEFLVSFYNNEISEKSEIFDDQFSVERPDGSNFTLKIRSTKLEDSAMYFCASRRIAHEQFFGPGTRLTVL.

This clone was seen a single time. The chain has TRBV27 and TRBJ1-3, with D unclear. From germline, CDR1 is MNHEY and CDR2 SMNVEV (reference sequence). V lost 2 bases to trimming and J lost 0 bases, with 11 bases between them. The CDR3 spans 16 residues. CDR3 region: CASSLGSGYSGNTIYF. The CDR3 nucleotides are TGTGCCAGCAGTTTAGGGTCGGGTTACTCTGGAAACACCATATATTTT.

The chain uses TRBV19 and TRBJ1-5, with 8 bases aligning to TRBD1. This CDR3 is built from 16 residues. Trimming at V came to 6 bases and at J to 7 bases, leaving 14 bases not matched to a gene. CDR1 LNHDA and CDR2 SQIVND come from the germline V gene (reference sequence). Here the CDR3 DNA reads TGTGCCAGTAGCACGAAAGGGACAGGCGTTGGGCAGCCCCAGCATTTT. Protein sequence: CASSTKGTGVGQPQHF.

This chain links TRBV19 with TRBJ1-6, with D uncertain. Germline CDR1 is LNHDA and CDR2 is SQIVND (reference sequence). Trimming removed 5 bases from V and 7 bases from J, with 12 bases in between. The CDR3 totals 14 residues. CDR3 nucleotides: TGTGCCAGTAGTTACTCGACGGGGAATTCACCCCTCCACTTT. Translating it yields CASSYSTGNSPLHF.

The chain employs TRBV18 and TRBJ1-4; the D is unclear. CDR3 length equals 16 residues. Trimming shortened V by 5 bases and J by 2 bases, and 15 bases separated the two germline ends. Per germline, CDR1 KGHSH and CDR2 LQKENI. The CDR3 region is CASSSLTTGTNEKLFF. The CDR3 DNA is TGTGCCAGCTCATCGTTAACTACGGGGACTAATGAAAAACTGTTTTTT.

With respect to this clone: This sample includes further DNA sequences coding for the same CDR3. The chain is built from TRBV10-3 and TRBJ2-3, with 9 bases fitting TRBD2. The CDR3 has 16 residues. Trimming took 3 bases from V and 0 from J; bases not matched to a gene: 4. The germline V gene has CDR1 ENHRY and CDR2 SYGVKD. CDR3 sequence (DNA): TGTGCCATCAGTGACCTAGCGGGAACTAGCACAGATACGCAGTATTTT. It specifies CAISDLAGTSTDTQYF.

The gene calls are TRBV7-2 and TRBJ1-2; D remains ambiguous. Trimming removed 0 bases from V and 3 bases from J, with 5 bases in between. This CDR3 is built from 13 residues. Germline V gives CDR1 SGHTA, CDR2 FQGNSA. The CDR3 DNA is TGTGCCAGCAGCTTAGCGCGGGACTATGGCTACACCTTC. It is translated as CASSLARDYGYTF.

This clone has just one count. The genes are TRBV18 and TRBJ1-5; D is unresolved. Germline V CDR1 and CDR2: KGHSH, LQKENI. This CDR3 comprises 16 residues. V lost 3 bases and J 1 base, leaving 13 bases between the germline ends. Here the CDR3 reads CASSPPNALSNQPQHF. The DNA for the CDR3 is TGTGCCAGCTCACCGCCTAACGCATTGAGCAATCAGCCCCAGCATTTT.

The chain has TRBV30 and TRBJ1-6; weak D call: TRBD1 (5 bases). This CDR3 spans 15 amino acids. V was shortened by 0 bases and J by 8 bases, with 14 bases between the two germline ends. In germline, CDR1 is GTSNPN, CDR2 SVGIG (reference sequence). The CDR3 DNA reads as TGTGCCTGGAGTGTAGGGGTCCGGCGTGATTCACCCCTCCACTTT. It codes for CAWSVGVRRDSPLHF.

The count of this clone is one. The V call is TRBV7-2, the J call TRBJ2-3, with D possibly TRBD2 on 5 matching bases. The CDR3 covers 14 residues. Trimming took 2 bases from V and 1 from J, leaving 7 bases between them. From germline, CDR1 is SGHTA and CDR2 FQGNSA. CDR3 in amino acids: CASSLLARTDTQYF. The CDR3 coding sequence is TGTGCCAGCAGCTTACTAGCTCGCACAGATACGCAGTATTTT.

This clone was counted once. The chain has TRBV5-1 and TRBJ2-3; 11 bases fit TRBD1. The CDR3 spans 16 residues. Germline CDR1 is SGHRS and CDR2 is YFSETQ. J gave up 7 bases and V 3 bases, and 10 bases lay outside the gene matches. Here the CDR3 DNA reads TGCGCCAGCAGCTCTCTCGGACAGGGGGCGCGGTATACGCAGTATTTT. Protein: CASSSLGQGARYTQYF.

CDR3 DNA: TGTGCCAGCAGCTTGTTTAGTGGTGAAGCTTTCTTT. As protein: CASSLFSGEAFF. The genes are TRBV5-5 and TRBJ1-1; D ambiguous. Trimming took off 1 base at V and 7 bases at J, with 8 bases between the two ends. This CDR3 is 12 amino acids long. The germline V gene has CDR1 SGHKS and CDR2 YYEKEE (reference sequence).

This chain links TRBV19 with TRBJ2-3; 7 nucleotides align to TRBD2. Per the germline V gene, CDR1 is LNHDA and CDR2 is SQIVND (reference sequence). The CDR3 loop spans 22 amino acids. V dropped 0 bases and J dropped 2; count of bases not matched to a gene: 23. For the CDR3, the DNA is TGTGCCAGTAGTATAGACCCCATCAGTCGAGGATTCAAAGCGGGGTACACAGATACGCAGTATTTT. Its translation: CASSIDPISRGFKAGYTDTQYF.

This chain uses TRBV7-9 with TRBJ1-2; perhaps TRBD1 as D (5 bases). The V gene's germline CDR1 is SEHNR and CDR2 FQNEAQ (reference sequence). V lost 0 bases and J lost 0, with 8 bases in between. This CDR3 is built from 15 residues. The CDR3 coding sequence is TGTGCCAGCAGCTTAGCGATGACAGCTAACTATGGCTACACCTTC. Translating gives CASSLAMTANYGYTF. The variable domain in full, completed from reference TRBV7-9 and TRBJ1-2, reads DTGVSQNPRHKITKRGQNVTFRCDPISEHNRLYWYRQTLGQGPEFLTYFQNEAQLEKSRLLSDRFSAERPKGSFSTLEIQRTEQGDSAMYLCASSLAMTANYGYTFGSGTRLTVV.

The rearrangement joins TRBV11-3 to TRBJ2-1; 8 nucleotides agree with TRBD2. Trimming at V came to 2 bases and at J to 6 bases, leaving 9 bases not matched to a gene. The CDR3 sequence is 16 residues long. Looked up from germline, CDR1 is SGHNT and CDR2 is YENEEA. CDR3 region: CASSLLAGGGGNEQFF. CDR3 sequence (DNA): TGTGCCAGCAGCTTACTAGCGGGCGGGGGCGGCAATGAGCAGTTCTTC. Filled out from reference TRBV11-3 and TRBJ2-1, the complete variable domain reads EAGVVQSPRYKIIEKKQPVAFWCNPISGHNTLYWYLQNLGQGPELLIRYENEEAVDDSQLPKDRFSAERLKGVDSTLKIQPAELGDSAVYLCASSLLAGGGGNEQFFGPGTRLTVL.

This clone was seen a single time. The chain joins TRBV18 to TRBJ1-2; TRBD1 matches 7 bases. V lost 1 base and J lost 0; bases outside the gene matches: 8. The CDR3 length is 17 residues. CDR1 and CDR2 (germline): KGHSH, LQKENI. CDR3 DNA: TGTGCCAGCTCACCACAAGGGGGCTCAGGAGCTAACTATGGCTACACCTTC. Encoded protein: CASSPQGGSGANYGYTF. Variable domain in full (rest from reference TRBV18 and TRBJ1-2): NAGVMQNPRHLVRRRGQEARLRCSPMKGHSHVYWYRQLPEEGLKFMVYLQKENIIDESGMPKERFSAEFPKEGPSILRIQQVVRGDSAAYFCASSPQGGSGANYGYTFGSGTRLTVV.

The J gene is TRBJ2-3, the V gene TRBV2; 11 positions agree with TRBD2. With 5 bases clipped from V and 4 bases from J, the junction kept 8 bases outside the gene matches. This CDR3 is built from 16 residues. Per germline, CDR1 SNHLY and CDR2 FYNNEI. CDR3 DNA: TGTGCCAGCAGTCCTATAGCGGGGGGGCTATCAGATACGCAGTATTTT. This encodes CASSPIAGGLSDTQYF.

The chain employs TRBV9 and TRBJ1-1, with no clear D. The germline gives CDR1 SGDLS, CDR2 YYNGEE. The CDR3 is 12 residues long. The V end was cut by 3 bases, the J end by 2 bases, with 5 bases between. This CDR3 reads CASSAINTEAFF. The DNA for the CDR3 is TGTGCCAGCAGCGCAATTAACACTGAAGCTTTCTTT.

This chain connects TRBV19 to TRBJ1-1; no definite D call. V lost 5 bases to trimming and J lost 0 bases, with 7 bases between them. The V gene's germline CDR1 is LNHDA and CDR2 SQIVND (reference sequence). The CDR3 sequence is 13 residues long. CDR3 protein: CASSPQMNTEAFF. The CDR3 nucleotides are TGTGCCAGTAGTCCGCAGATGAACACTGAAGCTTTCTTT. The full variable domain, in which reference TRBV19 and TRBJ1-1 provide the parts outside the CDR3, is DGGITQSPKYLFRKEGQNVTLSCEQNLNHDAMYWYRQDPGQGLRLIYYSQIVNDFQKGDIAEGYSVSREKKESFPLTVTSAQKNPTAFYLCASSPQMNTEAFFGQGTRLTVV.

The chain recombines TRBV2 with TRBJ1-5; weak D call: TRBD1 (5 bases). Germline V lookup: CDR1 SNHLY, CDR2 FYNNEI. CDR3 length: 14 amino acids. The V gene lost 6 bases and the J gene lost 7 bases, with 16 bases spanning the gap. The CDR3 DNA follows: TGTGCCAGCAGAACCTCAGGGTATAAACAGCCCCAGCATTTT. This sequence encodes CASRTSGYKQPQHF.

The V call is TRBV10-3, the J call TRBJ1-4; 7 positions match TRBD1. The CDR3 has 15 residues. Unmatched junction bases numbered 4, after V lost 0 bases and J lost 6 bases. Germline V gene data show CDR1 as ENHRY and CDR2 as SYGVKD. The CDR3 nucleotides are TGTGCCATCAGTGAGTCGAGGGGGCCGGATGAAAAACTGTTTTTT. Translation gives CAISESRGPDEKLFF.

This chain joins TRBV5-4 and TRBJ1-1; TRBD1 agrees at 9 bases. The length of the CDR3 is 14 residues. J gave up 8 bases and V 3 bases, and 8 bases lay outside the gene matches. Germline V gives CDR1 SGHNT, CDR2 YYREEE (reference sequence). The CDR3 protein is CASSSGQGQTEAFF. CDR3 sequence (DNA): TGTGCCAGCAGCTCGGGACAGGGCCAGACGGAAGCTTTCTTT.

The J gene is TRBJ1-1, the V gene TRBV29-1; possibly TRBD1 for D (6 bases). The ends were cut back, 2 bases at V and 1 base at J, with 11 bases in the middle. This CDR3 is 14 amino acids long. Germline CDR1 reads SQVTM; CDR2 reads ANQGSEA. CDR3 region: CSVEQGPSNTEAFF. The CDR3 DNA follows: TGCAGCGTTGAACAGGGGCCATCGAACACTGAAGCTTTCTTT.

This rearrangement joins TRBV6-1 to TRBJ2-4; TRBD1 might be the D (6 bases). This CDR3 has 18 residues. Looked up from germline, CDR1 is MNHNS and CDR2 is SASEGT. The ends were cut back, 3 bases at V and 0 bases at J, with 18 bases in the middle. CDR3 in amino acids: CASSERRDTYLAKNIQYF. In DNA form, the CDR3 reads TGTGCCAGCAGTGAGAGACGGGACACCTATTTAGCCAAAAACATTCAGTACTTC.